These 7 T cell receptor beta chains originate from one sample sequenced in a study of blood T cell repertoires in COVID-19. Repertoires were generated with immunoSEQ multiplex PCR, while TCRdb's copy carries only in-frame clones and drops some. The data contain 170,000 or so clones, 88% of them singletons. The sequenced material came from PBMCs or T cells enriched from blood (not recorded which). Receptors were obtained from a woman aged 18-35 years who had recovered from COVID-19.

V and J are TRBV13 and TRBJ2-1; 10 nucleotides match TRBD2. In germline, CDR1 is PRHDT, CDR2 FYEKMQ (reference sequence). The CDR3 runs 22 residues. J gave up 6 bases and V 3 bases, and 26 bases lay outside the gene matches. The CDR3 region has the DNA TGTGCCAGCAGCTTGGGGCCCGGGCTAGCGGGAGCTTTAGGGCGTGTCTTCAATGAGCAGTTCTTC. Protein product: CASSLGPGLAGALGRVFNEQFF.

The V and J genes are TRBV2 and TRBJ2-5; no reliable D call. V was pared by 7 bases and J by 5 bases, with 20 bases between. This CDR3 comprises 15 residues. The germline CDR1 and CDR2 sequences are SNHLY and FYNNEI. CDR3 DNA sequence: TGTGCCAGCAAAAACGCGGTGGGTGCTAGGGAGACCCAGTACTTC. It is translated as CASKNAVGARETQYF. Filled out from reference TRBV2 and TRBJ2-5, the complete variable domain reads EPEVTQTPSHQVTQMGQEVILRCVPISNHLYFYWYRQILGQKVEFLVSFYNNEISEKSEIFDDQFSVERPDGSNFTLKIRSTKLEDSAMYFCASKNAVGARETQYFGPGTRLLVL.

The genes are TRBV10-2 and TRBJ2-7; TRBD2 agrees at 9 bases. CDR1 WSHSY and CDR2 SAAADI come from the germline V gene. J was trimmed by 4 bases and V by 6 bases; bases with no gene match: 7. The CDR3 consists of 14 residues. The CDR3 reads CASRDLAGKYEQYF. DNA for the CDR3: TGCGCCAGCAGGGACCTAGCGGGGAAATACGAGCAGTACTTC.

V usage is TRBV6-4 and J usage is TRBJ2-1, with TRBD1 as a possible D gene (5 bases). This CDR3 spans 14 amino acids. The ends were cut back, 0 bases at V and 10 bases at J, with 13 bases in the middle. Germline V gives CDR1 MRHNA, CDR2 SNTAGT. In DNA form, the CDR3 reads TGTGCCAGCAGTGACTCCCCCGACAGACCAGAGCAGTTCTTC. This gives the protein CASSDSPDRPEQFF.

This chain links TRBV10-3 with TRBJ2-1; TRBD2 matches 13 bases. The germline CDR1 and CDR2 sequences are ENHRY and SYGVKD. This CDR3 region has 17 residues. Trimming at V came to 0 bases and at J to 4 bases, leaving 3 bases not matched to a gene. The CDR3 reads CAISESGGLAGYNEQFF. CDR3 nucleotide sequence: TGTGCCATCAGTGAGTCGGGGGGACTAGCGGGGTACAATGAGCAGTTCTTC.

This clone was recorded once. This chain links TRBV24-1 with TRBJ1-5, with 7 bases lining up with TRBD1. The V gene end was trimmed by 2 bases and the J gene end by 8 bases; junction bases not matched to a gene: 11. The germline V gene encodes CDR1 KGHDR and CDR2 SFDVKD. The CDR3 covers 16 residues. CDR3 nucleotide sequence: TGTGCCACCAGTGATTCGGAGGGGACAGTTCAAGAGCCCCAGCATTTT. Residues: CATSDSEGTVQEPQHF.

The chain combines TRBV19 with TRBJ2-5; 8 nucleotides align to TRBD2. This CDR3 is built from 16 residues. Germline V gene lookup returns CDR1 LNHDA and CDR2 SQIVND (reference sequence). Unmatched junction bases numbered 9, after V lost 5 bases and J lost 1 base. The CDR3 DNA follows: TGTGCCAGTAGTGTTAGCGGGGCGACGATCCAAGAGACCCAGTACTTC. It is translated as CASSVSGATIQETQYF.